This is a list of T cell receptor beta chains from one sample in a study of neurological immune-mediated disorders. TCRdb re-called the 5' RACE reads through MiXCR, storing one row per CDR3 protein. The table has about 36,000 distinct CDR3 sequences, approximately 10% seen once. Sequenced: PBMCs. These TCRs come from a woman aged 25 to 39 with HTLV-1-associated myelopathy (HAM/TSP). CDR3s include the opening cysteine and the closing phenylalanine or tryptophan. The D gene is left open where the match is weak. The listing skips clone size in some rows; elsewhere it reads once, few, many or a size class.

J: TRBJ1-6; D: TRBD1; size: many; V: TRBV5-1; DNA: TGCGCCAGCAGACAGGGGGTGGATTCACCCCTCCACTTT; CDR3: CASRQGVDSPLHF
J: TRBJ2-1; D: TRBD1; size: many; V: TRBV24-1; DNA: TGTGCCACCAGTGATTACAGGGGAATGGAGCAGTTCTTC; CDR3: CATSDYRGMEQFF
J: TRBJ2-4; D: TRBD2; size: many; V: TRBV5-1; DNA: TGCGCCAGCAGCGCCGGGACTAGCGGGGGGCAGGACATTCAGTACTTC; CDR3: CASSAGTSGGQDIQYF
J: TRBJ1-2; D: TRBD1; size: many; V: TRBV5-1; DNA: TGCGCCAGCAGCTTCGACGGACAGGGGAACTATGGCTACACCTTC; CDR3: CASSFDGQGNYGYTF
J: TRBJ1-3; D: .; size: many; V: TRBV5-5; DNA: TGTGCCAGCAGCTTGGAGGCAGCAGAGCGAAACACCATATATTTT; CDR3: CASSLEAAERNTIYF
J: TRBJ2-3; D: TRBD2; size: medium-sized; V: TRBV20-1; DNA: TGCAGTGCTAGAGAAGGGCGGGGGGACACAGATACGCAGTATTTT; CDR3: CSAREGRGDTDTQYF
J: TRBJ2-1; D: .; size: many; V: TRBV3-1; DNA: TGTGCCAGCAGCCAAGTTTCCGAAAATGAGCAGTTCTTC; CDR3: CASSQVSENEQFF
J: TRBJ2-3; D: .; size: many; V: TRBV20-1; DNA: TGCAGTGCTAGACCGGCTAGCCGATTCACAGATACGCAGTATTTT; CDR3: CSARPASRFTDTQYF
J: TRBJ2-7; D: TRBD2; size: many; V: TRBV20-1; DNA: TGCAGTGCTGGGACTAGCCGCGAGCAGTACTTC; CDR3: CSAGTSREQYF
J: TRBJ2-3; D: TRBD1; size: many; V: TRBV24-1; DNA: TGTGCCACCAGTAAGACAGGGGGCACAGATACGCAGTATTTT; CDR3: CATSKTGGTDTQYF
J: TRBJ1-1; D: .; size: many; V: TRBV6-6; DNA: TGTGCCAGCAGTTACGCCCTGGAGGGCACTGAAGCTTTCTTT; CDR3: CASSYALEGTEAFF
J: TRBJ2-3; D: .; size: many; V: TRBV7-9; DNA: TGTGCCAGCAGCTTGGGGACCAGAGGGGATACGCAGTATTTT; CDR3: CASSLGTRGDTQYF
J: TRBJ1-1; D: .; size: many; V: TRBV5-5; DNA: TGTGCCAGCAGCCAAGCGGACAGCCCCAACTTT; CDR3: CASSQADSPNF
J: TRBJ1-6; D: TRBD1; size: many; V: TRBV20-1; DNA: TGCAGTGCTAGAGGCGGGACAGCCAATAATTCACCCCTCCACTTT; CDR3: CSARGGTANNSPLHF
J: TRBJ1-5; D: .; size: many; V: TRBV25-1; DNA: TGTGCCAGCAGTGAAGGGCACAGCAATCAGCCCCAGCATTTT; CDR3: CASSEGHSNQPQHF
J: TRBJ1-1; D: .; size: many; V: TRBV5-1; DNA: TGCGCCAGCAAACCCCGCTCAGCCCCCACTGAAGCTTTCTTT; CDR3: CASKPRSAPTEAFF
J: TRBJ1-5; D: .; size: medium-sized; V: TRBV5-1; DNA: TGCGCCAGCAGCTTGGAGGGAAATAGCAATCAGCCCCAGCATTTT; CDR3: CASSLEGNSNQPQHF
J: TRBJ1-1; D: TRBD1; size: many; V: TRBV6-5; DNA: TGTGCCACCTTGGAATCCGGGACAGGACTCACTGAAGCTTTCTTT; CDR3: CATLESGTGLTEAFF
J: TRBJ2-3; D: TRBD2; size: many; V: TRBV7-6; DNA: TGTGCCAGCAGCTTAGCGGCGGGGGGAACTGTGACCACGCAGTATTTT; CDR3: CASSLAAGGTVTTQYF
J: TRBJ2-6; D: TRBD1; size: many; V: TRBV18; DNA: TGTGCCAGCTCACCTCCGGGACAGGCGGTCTCTGGGGCCAACGTCCTGACTTTC; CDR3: CASSPPGQAVSGANVLTF
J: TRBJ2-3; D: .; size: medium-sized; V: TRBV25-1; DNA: TGTGCCAGCAGTGTCGCGGGTGGCACAGATACGCAGTATTTT; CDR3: CASSVAGGTDTQYF
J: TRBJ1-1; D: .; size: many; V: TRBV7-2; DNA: TGTGCCAGCAGCTTAACTGGCAGACTGAACACTGAAGCTTTCTTT; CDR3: CASSLTGRLNTEAFF
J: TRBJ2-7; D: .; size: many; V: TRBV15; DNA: TGTGCCACCAGCAGAGATCTGGCAGTTTCCTACGAGCAGTACTTC; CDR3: CATSRDLAVSYEQYF
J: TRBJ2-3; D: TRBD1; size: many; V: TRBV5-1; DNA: TGCGCCAGCAGCTTGGCCGAGAGGGGGCCCCCCGATACGCAGTATTTT; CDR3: CASSLAERGPPDTQYF
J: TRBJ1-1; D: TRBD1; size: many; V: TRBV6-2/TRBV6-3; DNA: TGTGCCAGCAGTGCATCACAGGGGTACACTGAAGCTTTCTTT; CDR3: CASSASQGYTEAFF
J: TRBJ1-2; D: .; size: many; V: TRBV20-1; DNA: TGCAGTGCTCCCGTCGACGGTACTAACTATGGCTACACCTTC; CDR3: CSAPVDGTNYGYTF
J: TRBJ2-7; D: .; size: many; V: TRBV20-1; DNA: TGCAGTGCTAGGAAGGACGGGCTCTACGAGCAGTACTTC; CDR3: CSARKDGLYEQYF
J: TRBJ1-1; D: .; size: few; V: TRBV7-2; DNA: TGTGCCAGCAGCTTGGGGGGGAGCACTGAAGCTTTCTTT; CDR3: CASSLGGSTEAFF
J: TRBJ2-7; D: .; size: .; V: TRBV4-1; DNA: TGCGCCAGCAGCCAAGAAAGATGGGAGACCTACGAGCAGTACTTC; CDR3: CASSQERWETYEQYF
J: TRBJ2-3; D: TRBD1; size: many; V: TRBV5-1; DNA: TGCGCCAGCAGCCCTGGACAGGGTCGCACAGATACGCAGTATTTT; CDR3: CASSPGQGRTDTQYF
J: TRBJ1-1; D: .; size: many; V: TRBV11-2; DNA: TGTGCCAGCAGCTCTCCCCGTAGGAAGGGAACTGAAGCTTTCTTT; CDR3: CASSSPRRKGTEAFF